This paragraph reports one T cell receptor (beta chain). Trimming left V 2 bases short and J 7 bases short, with 12 bases between. The CDR3 covers 14 residues. The germline gives CDR1 SGHRS, CDR2 YFSETQ. Profiling relied on immunoSEQ multiplex PCR, and the TCRdb table lists in-frame clones only, not all of them. The data contain around 310,000 clones, roughly 86% of them seen just once; the ten biggest clones take up roughly a tenth. The entry originates in a study of blood T cell repertoires in COVID-19. Two consecutive negative NP/OP PCR tests, clearance, or resolved symptoms defined Cohort 3 recovery.

This sequence was found in a woman aged 25 to 39 who had recovered from COVID-19. The chain couples TRBV5-1 to TRBJ1-4; D might be TRBD1 (5 bases). Material: PBMCs or T cells enriched from blood (not recorded which). The CDR3 sequence: CASSFQGVGEKLFF. CDR3 nucleotide sequence: TGCGCCAGCAGCTTTCAGGGTGTGGGTGAAAAACTGTTTTTT. Supplemented by reference TRBV5-1 and TRBJ1-4, the full variable domain reads KAGVTQTPRYLIKTRGQQVTLSCSPISGHRSVSWYQQTPGQGLQFLFEYFSETQRNKGNFPGRFSGRQFSNSRSEMNVSTLELGDSALYLCASSFQGVGEKLFFGSGTQLSVL.